The source of this T cell receptor (beta chain) is a study of graft-versus-host responses after intestinal transplantation. Turning to the study itself: Tacrolimus and steroids were given for about three years to all recipients after anti-thymocyte globulin induction.

With respect to this clone: Its antigen is not identified.

General study results and limits: Levels of circulating GvH clones at their peak were associated with early post-transplant HvG declines. Some patients had graft-donor T cell macrochimerism, and their allografts showed high graft-versus-host to host-versus-graft clonal ratios. Present in recipient marrow, GvH clones included some that appeared first in ileum or blood.

CDR1 is MNHEY and CDR2 is SMNVEV in the germline V gene (reference sequence). Trimming cost V 2 bases and J 2 bases, with 16 bases left between them. The CDR3 has 16 residues. Clones were read by immunoSEQ multiplex PCR, and TCRdb kept only the in-frame ones, dropping some. The sample shows about 100,000 clones, under 95% of them seen only once. The receptor was isolated from a human donor who received an intestinal transplant. Here the sequenced sample was unstimulated CD8+ T cells sorted from spleen or lymph node cells, taken before intestinal transplant. This sequence joins TRBV27 and TRBJ2-7; a weak D match, TRBD2 (6 bases). In DNA form, the CDR3 reads TGTGCCAGCAGTTTAGACGGCGGGGCCATCCCCTACGAGCAGTACTTC. Amino acids: CASSLDGGAIPYEQYF.